This T cell receptor beta chain was documented in a study of cytomegalovirus exposure and HLA in healthy donors. Overall study context: In a previous analysis, approximately 110 million unique TCR beta sequences were found from some 180 million T cells. Study conclusions and caveats: The productive fraction for most TCR beta V segments was about 87% or about 30% in an earlier analysis. Reports showed the classifier diagnosing cytomegalovirus status with high specificity and sensitivity. Fewer N-insertions than the roughly 670-donor mean were reportedly shown by an Asian-associated ancestry cluster in a later analysis.

Note on this clone: Its matching antigen is unknown.

The PCR used 60 Vbeta and 13 Jbeta primers. Only in-frame clones appear in the TCRdb table, and some are missing; sequencing was by immunoSEQ multiplex PCR. The sample shows roughly 130,000 clones, 55% to 75% of them seen only once. Trimming took 3 bases from V and 0 from J, leaving 8 bases between them. This CDR3 comprises 14 residues. Germline V lookup: CDR1 SGHNT, CDR2 YYREEE (reference sequence). This TCR derives from a man younger than 45 in good health and CMV-seropositive. Sequenced input: PBMCs. The chain carries TRBV5-4 and TRBJ2-3; D is unresolved. DNA of the CDR3: TGTGCCAGCAGCTCCTACAGCAGCACAGATACGCAGTATTTT. Its translation: CASSSYSSTDTQYF.